The 29 T cell receptor beta chains listed next were all sequenced from one sample in a study of regulatory T cells in long-lasting Graves disease. As to time point: newly diagnosed GD, antithyroid drugs for less than 3 months. Preparation of the TCR library used RNA extracted from PBMCs. According to the study, TCR beta libraries were built with iRepertoire HTBI primers and CDR3-region Arm-PCR. TCRdb called the multiplex PCR reads again in MiXCR, with one record for every CDR3 protein. The repertoire has some 460,000 distinct CDR3 sequences, 15% to 20% of them found once; the top ten carry 10% to 15%. This same sample was also taken into another study, of T cells in Graves' hyperthyroidism and ophthalmopathy.

Sequences were derived from peripheral blood mononuclear cells (PBMCs), sampled at new diagnosis, from a patient treated with antithyroid drugs. The receptors come from a man aged 35 to 55 with Graves disease.

Comment on this clonotype: With a much larger clone just one base away, this may be a read error. The genes are TRBV18 and TRBJ2-1, with D uncertain. Germline V CDR1 and CDR2: KGHSH, LQKENI. Trimming cost V 4 bases and J 7 bases, with 14 bases left between them. CDR3 size: 14 residues. CDR3 bases: TGTGCCAGCTCACTACTCCAGACCCAGAATGAGCAGTTCTTC. This translates into CASSLLQTQNEQFF. Looking up the rest from reference TRBV18 and TRBJ2-1 gives the full variable domain: NAGVMQNPRHLVRRRGQEARLRCSPMKGHSHVYWYRQLPEEGLKFMVYLQKENIIDESGMPKERFSAEFPKEGPSILRIQQVVRGDSAAYFCASSLLQTQNEQFFGPGTRLTVL.

This clonotype was counted at least ten times. The genes are TRBV5-1 and TRBJ2-2; 7 nucleotides align to TRBD2. The CDR3 has 14 residues. Germline V CDR1 and CDR2: SGHRS, YFSETQ. The ends lost 5 bases at V and 4 bases at J; junction bases unmatched: 5. The CDR3 coding sequence is TGCGCCAGCAGGGGGACTATCCTCACCGGGGAGCTGTTTTTT. This translates into CASRGTILTGELFF.

The CDR3 spells CAWRASSTDTQYF. The CDR3 DNA reads as TGTGCCTGGAGGGCCAGCTCCACAGATACGCAGTATTTT. The rearrangement links TRBV30 to TRBJ2-3, with D unresolved. There are 13 residues in the CDR3. Germline-derived CDR1 and CDR2 are GTSNPN and SVGIG (reference sequence). Trimming shortened V by 3 bases and J by 2 bases, and 9 bases separated the two germline ends.

This clonotype was seen a handful of times. The rearrangement uses TRBV7-9 and TRBJ2-2; possibly TRBD2 for D (5 bases). With 7 bases removed from V and 2 bases from J, the gap between germline ends came to 11 bases. Germline V lookup: CDR1 SEHNR, CDR2 FQNEAQ (reference sequence). CDR3 size: 14 residues. CDR3: CASKRVSNTGELFF. The CDR3 DNA reads as TGTGCCAGCAAGAGGGTTTCAAACACCGGGGAGCTGTTTTTT.

This clonotype was seen only a few times. The chain links TRBV7-9 to TRBJ1-1; D is possibly TRBD1 (6 bases). V was pared by 5 bases and J by 3 bases, with 10 bases between. The CDR3 is 13 amino acids. The germline gives CDR1 SEHNR, CDR2 FQNEAQ (reference sequence). CDR3 in amino acids: CASSTGTYTEAFF. The CDR3 DNA is TGTGCCAGCAGCACCGGGACATACACTGAAGCTTTCTTT.

V usage is TRBV19 and J usage is TRBJ2-1, with D perhaps matching TRBD2 (6 bases). Germline V lookup: CDR1 LNHDA, CDR2 SQIVND (reference sequence). Trimming took off 10 bases at V and 7 bases at J, with 20 bases between the two ends. The CDR3 sequence is 14 residues long. CDR3 in DNA: TGTGCCATCCCCATCCAGCGGGCCTTTAATGAGCAGTTCTTC. It translates to CAIPIQRAFNEQFF.

The chain links TRBV28 to TRBJ2-1; 8 nucleotides align to TRBD2. The CDR3 spans 16 residues. The germline CDR1 and CDR2 sequences are MDHEN and SYDVKM. After removal of 6 bases from V and 9 bases from J, the junction contained 16 bases not matched to a gene. The CDR3 loop reads CASSQALAGPLFEQFF. DNA for the CDR3: TGTGCCAGCAGCCAAGCTCTAGCGGGCCCCCTGTTTGAGCAGTTCTTC.

The V and J genes are TRBV6-1 and TRBJ2-7, with 7 bases identical to TRBD2. The V gene end was trimmed by 7 bases and the J gene end by 4 bases; junction bases not matched to a gene: 4. Looked up from germline, CDR1 is MNHNS and CDR2 is SASEGT. The CDR3 runs to 12 residues. The CDR3 region has the DNA TGTGCCAGCACGCGGGAGTCGTACGAGCAGTACTTC. Amino acid sequence: CASTRESYEQYF.

A remark on this clonotype: One base away lies a much larger clone, so this may be a sequencing read error. Since no conserved phenylalanine or tryptophan closes the CDR3, a read error is the likely cause. The V gene is TRBV7-3, the J gene TRBJ2-7, with D perhaps matching TRBD2 (6 bases). The CDR3 runs to 15 residues. Germline V lookup: CDR1 SGHTA, CDR2 FQGTGA. Trimming stripped 0 bases from V and 0 bases from J, with 9 bases between. Here the CDR3 reads CASSLTGDFSYEQYL. CDR3 nucleotide sequence: TGTGCCAGCAGCTTAACCGGGGACTTCTCCTACGAGCAGTACCTC.

There are a few counts of this clonotype. The rearrangement joins TRBV3-1 to TRBJ2-2; D is uncertain. The CDR3 is 12 amino acids. The V end was cut by 3 bases, the J end by 10 bases, with 9 bases between. Germline CDR1 reads LGHDT; CDR2 reads YNNKEL (reference sequence). As DNA, the CDR3 is TGTGCCAGCAGCCAGTGGTCTGAGGAGCTGTTTTTT. It yields the protein CASSQWSEELFF.

As for this clonotype: A much larger clone is a single base away; this may be a read error. The CDR3 does not close with the conserved phenylalanine or tryptophan, likely indicating a read error. The chain couples TRBV6-2 or TRBV6-3 to TRBJ1-1, with D possibly matching TRBD1 (6 bases). V was cut by 5 bases and J by 11 bases, with 24 bases left in between. There are 15 residues in the CDR3. Germline V gene data show CDR1 as MNHEY and CDR2 as SVGEGT. The CDR3 region has the DNA TGTGCCAGCAGTAAATTTACAGGGCTACAGCTTCGGGCTTTCTCT. This codes for CASSKFTGLQLRAFS.

On this clonotype: A far larger clone is only one base removed, so a read error is likely. The chain couples TRBV7-2 to TRBJ2-7, with 7 bases matching TRBD2. The CDR3 loop spans 16 amino acids. The V segment lost 3 bases and the J segment 7 bases; nucleotides outside the gene matches: 15. The germline V gene has CDR1 SGHTA and CDR2 FQGNSA. The CDR3: CASSLYRGSAGNEQYF. CDR3 bases: TGTGCCAGCAGCTTGTACCGCGGGAGTGCGGGGAATGAGCAGTACTTC.

The chain combines TRBV6-1 with TRBJ2-1, with TRBD2 matching over 11 bases. The CDR3 covers 18 residues. Trimming at V came to 8 bases and at J to 0 bases, leaving 12 bases not matched to a gene. Germline CDR1 is MNHNS and CDR2 is SASEGT. The CDR3 loop reads CASPPGASGGSSYNEQFF. The CDR3 DNA sequence: TGTGCCAGCCCTCCCGGGGCTAGCGGGGGGAGCTCCTACAATGAGCAGTTCTTC.

The CDR3 sequence: CSGGGYNEQFF. As DNA, the CDR3 is TGCAGCGGGGGGGGGTACAATGAGCAGTTCTTC. This chain connects TRBV29-1 to TRBJ2-1; 7 nucleotides match TRBD2. The CDR3 length is 11 residues. Germline V gene lookup returns CDR1 SQVTM and CDR2 ANQGSEA. Unmatched junction bases numbered 1, after V lost 7 bases and J lost 4 bases.

This clonotype was detected ten times or more. The chain recombines TRBV7-2 with TRBJ2-5; TRBD2 matches 7 bases. V dropped 4 bases and J dropped 5; count of bases not matched to a gene: 10. Germline V gene sequence: CDR1 SGHTA, CDR2 FQGNSA. The CDR3 is 15 amino acids. The CDR3 region has the DNA TGTGCCAGCAGCTCCGGCCTTGGACTAGAGGAGACCCAGTACTTC. Its translation: CASSSGLGLEETQYF.

The rearrangement uses TRBV6-1 and TRBJ2-7; 11 bases are a match to TRBD2. Per germline, CDR1 MNHNS and CDR2 SASEGT. The CDR3 is made up of 13 amino acids. With 6 bases clipped from V and 6 bases from J, the junction kept 4 bases outside the gene matches. The chain's CDR3 is CASRAGTSGEQYF. CDR3 bases: TGTGCCAGCAGAGCCGGGACTAGCGGCGAGCAGTACTTC.

This clonotype was detected many times. V and J are TRBV27 and TRBJ2-3; 8 positions match TRBD2. Germline V CDR1 and CDR2: MNHEY, SMNVEV (reference sequence). CDR3 length: 15 residues. V shed 3 bases, J shed 3 bases, and the junction held 5 bases outside the gene matches. The CDR3: CASSFSGMRTDTQYF. In nucleotides, the CDR3 is TGTGCCAGCAGTTTTAGCGGGATGAGGACAGATACGCAGTATTTT.

The table lists this clonotype with a few counts. The genes are TRBV20-1 and TRBJ2-3; the match to TRBD2 covers 10 bases. Trimming took 2 bases from V and 2 from J; bases not matched to a gene: 4. Germline values: CDR1 DFQATT, CDR2 SNEGSKA (reference sequence). The CDR3 length is 15 residues. CDR3 in amino acids: CSARILAGVTDTQYF. Written as DNA, the CDR3 is TGCAGTGCTAGAATCCTAGCGGGGGTCACAGATACGCAGTATTTT.

This clonotype was recorded a few times. CDR3 protein: CSVGGGKNTGELFF. The CDR3 nucleotides are TGCAGCGTTGGAGGGGGCAAGAACACCGGGGAGCTGTTTTTT. V usage is TRBV29-1 and J usage is TRBJ2-2, with 7 bases fitting TRBD1. The germline gives CDR1 SQVTM, CDR2 ANQGSEA. There are 14 residues in the CDR3. V dropped 4 bases and J dropped 1; count of bases not matched to a gene: 3.

This rearrangement joins TRBV27 to TRBJ1-2; D ambiguous. Germline lookup yields CDR1 MNHEY and CDR2 SMNVEV (reference sequence). The CDR3 has 17 amino acids. V was trimmed by 1 base and J by 2 bases, leaving 17 bases between them. CDR3 DNA: TGTGCCAGCAGTTTATTAAGTCGGGGTAGCCGGAACTATGGCTACACCTTC. Its protein product is CASSLLSRGSRNYGYTF.

There are many counts of this clonotype. The chain recombines TRBV11-2 with TRBJ2-7, with TRBD2 matching over 8 bases. CDR1 and CDR2 (germline): SGHAT, FQNNGV. Losses at the gene ends were 3 bases for V and 3 bases for J; bases not matched to a gene: 10. The CDR3 runs 16 residues. Here the CDR3 reads CASSFPPGGDRYEQYF. Written as DNA, the CDR3 is TGTGCCAGCAGCTTCCCCCCGGGGGGGGACCGCTACGAGCAGTACTTC.

The genes are TRBV11-2 and TRBJ2-3; 7 bases fit TRBD2. This CDR3 has 11 amino acids. Germline values: CDR1 SGHAT, CDR2 FQNNGV. The CDR3 here is CSGGNTDTQYF. In DNA form, the CDR3 reads TGTTCGGGAGGTAACACAGATACGCAGTATTTT.

Of note for this clonotype: This clone may be a read error of a much larger clone one base away. The CDR3 end shows no conserved phenylalanine or tryptophan, and so a read error is likely. This chain uses TRBV27 with TRBJ2-3; unclear D gene. In germline, CDR1 is MNHEY, CDR2 SMNVEV (reference sequence). The CDR3 covers 15 residues. The V gene lost 3 bases and the J gene lost 2 bases, with 12 bases spanning the gap. CDR3 sequence (DNA): TGTGCCAGCAGTTTTAGCCCTTATCTCACAGATACGCAGTATCTT. Translation: CASSFSPYLTDTQYL.

This clonotype came up a few times. The chain recombines TRBV28 with TRBJ2-3, with D maybe TRBD1 (6 bases). This CDR3 contains 16 residues. Germline V gene lookup returns CDR1 MDHEN and CDR2 SYDVKM. V was clipped by 5 bases and J by 1 base, with 16 bases between them. The CDR3 coding sequence is TGTGCCAGCAGTACCTACAGGGCACTGGGCACAGATACGCAGTATTTT. This sequence encodes CASSTYRALGTDTQYF. The full variable domain, in which reference TRBV28 and TRBJ2-3 provide the parts outside the CDR3, is DVKVTQSSRYLVKRTGEKVFLECVQDMDHENMFWYRQDPGLGLRLIYFSYDVKMKEKGDIPEGYSVSREKKERFSLILESASTNQTSMYLCASSTYRALGTDTQYFGPGTRLTVL.

In this sample, this clonotype turned up a few times. This chain joins TRBV18 and TRBJ2-4, with TRBD1 matching over 7 bases. Germline V lookup: CDR1 KGHSH, CDR2 LQKENI. V was clipped by 5 bases and J by 0 bases; unmatched bases: 10. The CDR3 spans 17 residues. The CDR3 protein is CASSTSGTELAKNIQYF. The CDR3 region has the DNA TGTGCCAGCTCAACCTCCGGGACAGAGCTAGCCAAAAACATTCAGTACTTC.

This clonotype has ten or more counts. The chain has TRBV20-1 and TRBJ1-5; TRBD1 agrees at 8 bases. CDR1 DFQATT and CDR2 SNEGSKA come from the germline V gene (reference sequence). CDR3 length equals 15 residues. The J segment lost 0 bases and the V segment lost 4 bases, leaving 5 bases of the junction unmatched. The CDR3 coding sequence is TGCAGTGCTAATTCCAGGGGGCTTAGCAATCAGCCCCAGCATTTT. The encoded protein is CSANSRGLSNQPQHF.

V gene TRBV28 combines with J gene TRBJ1-5; D not resolved. V was trimmed by 3 bases and J by 7 bases, leaving 13 bases between them. The CDR3 extends over 14 amino acids. CDR1 MDHEN and CDR2 SYDVKM come from the germline V gene. The CDR3 DNA sequence: TGTGCCAGCAGTTTTTATGGGGTTTGGCAGCCCCAGCATTTT. Its translation is CASSFYGVWQPQHF.

J is TRBJ1-1 and V is TRBV6-1, with 8 bases aligning to TRBD1. Germline loops: CDR1 MNHNS, CDR2 SASEGT. The CDR3 has 14 residues. The V and J ends lost 0 bases and 7 bases, in that order; junction bases with no gene match: 4. The DNA for the CDR3 is TGTGCCAGCAGTGAAGCGGACAGGGTTCTTGAAGCTTTCTTT. Residues: CASSEADRVLEAFF.

This clonotype was counted at least ten times. The chain carries TRBV7-9 and TRBJ2-5; D may correspond to TRBD1 or TRBD2 (5 bases each). Per germline, CDR1 SEHNR and CDR2 FQNEAQ (reference sequence). CDR3 length: 13 residues. Trimming left V 3 bases short and J 3 bases short, with 8 bases between. Here the CDR3 DNA reads TGTGCCAGCAGCTTCTGGGGGAAAGAGACCCAGTACTTC. It encodes CASSFWGKETQYF.